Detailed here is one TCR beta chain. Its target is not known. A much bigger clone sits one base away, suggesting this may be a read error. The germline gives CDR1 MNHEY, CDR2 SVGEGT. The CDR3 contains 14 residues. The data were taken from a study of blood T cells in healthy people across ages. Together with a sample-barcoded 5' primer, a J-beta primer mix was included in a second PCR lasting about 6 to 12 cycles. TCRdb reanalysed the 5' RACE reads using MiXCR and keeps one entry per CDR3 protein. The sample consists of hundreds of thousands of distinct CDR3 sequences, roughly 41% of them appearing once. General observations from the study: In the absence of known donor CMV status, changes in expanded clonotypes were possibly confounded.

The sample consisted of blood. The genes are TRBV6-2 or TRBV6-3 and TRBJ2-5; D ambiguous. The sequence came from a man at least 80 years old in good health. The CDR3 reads CTSSYTTRLGTQYF. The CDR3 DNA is TGTACCAGCAGTTACACGACTCGGCTCGGGACCCAGTACTTC.